This T cell receptor beta chain originates from a study of CXCR3-negative and CXCR3-positive naive CD8 T cells. Regarding the study as a whole: Comparison of naive subsets found surface CD5 to be comparable, and TCR strength was inferred on the basis of TRB CDR3 properties. Naive subsets were similarly diverse, while memory CD8+ repertoires were much less diverse.

With UMI labels, 5' RACE was used to prepare the TRB cDNA libraries. Reprocessing the 5' RACE reads, TCRdb reports a single entry for every CDR3 protein and omits DNA. Its listing shows 45,000 to 70,000 distinct CDR3 sequences. On this clonotype: Its specificity is unknown.

Germline V gene sequence: CDR1 SGHRS, CDR2 YFSETQ. This CDR3 region has 16 residues. Each CD8+ T cell subset was sorted in triplicate, approximately 270,000 cells each. The receptor's source is a human donor in good health. Some clones in this sample may be carry-over from other donors' samples. The chain uses TRBV5-1 and TRBJ1-1. Sample: memory CD8+ T cells from blood. The CDR3: CASSLYGGLMNTEAFF.